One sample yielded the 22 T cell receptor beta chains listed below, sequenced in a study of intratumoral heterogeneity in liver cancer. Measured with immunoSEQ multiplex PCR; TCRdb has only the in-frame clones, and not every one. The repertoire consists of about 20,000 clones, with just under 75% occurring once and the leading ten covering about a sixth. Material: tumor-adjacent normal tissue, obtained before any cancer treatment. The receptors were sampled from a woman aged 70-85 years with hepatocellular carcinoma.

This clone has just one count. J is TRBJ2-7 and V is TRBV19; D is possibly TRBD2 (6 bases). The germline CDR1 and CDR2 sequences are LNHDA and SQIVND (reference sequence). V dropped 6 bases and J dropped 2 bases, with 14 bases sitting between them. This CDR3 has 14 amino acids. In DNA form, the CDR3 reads TGTGCCAGTAGCCCCCCGGGGGAACCCTACGAGCAGTACTTC. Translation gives CASSPPGEPYEQYF. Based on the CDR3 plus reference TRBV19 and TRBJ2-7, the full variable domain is DGGITQSPKYLFRKEGQNVTLSCEQNLNHDAMYWYRQDPGQGLRLIYYSQIVNDFQKGDIAEGYSVSREKKESFPLTVTSAQKNPTAFYLCASSPPGEPYEQYFGPGTRLTVT.

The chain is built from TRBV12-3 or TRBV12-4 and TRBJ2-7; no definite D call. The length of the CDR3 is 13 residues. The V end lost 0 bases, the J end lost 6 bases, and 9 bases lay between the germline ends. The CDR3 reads CASSLAGLGEQYF. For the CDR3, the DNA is TGTGCCAGCAGTTTAGCGGGGTTGGGCGAGCAGTACTTC.

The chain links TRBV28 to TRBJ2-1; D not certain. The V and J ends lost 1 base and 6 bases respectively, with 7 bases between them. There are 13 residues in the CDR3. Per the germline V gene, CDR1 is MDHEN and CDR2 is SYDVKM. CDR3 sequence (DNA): TGTGCCAGCAGTTTATCAGTTCGCAATGAGCAGTTCTTC. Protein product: CASSLSVRNEQFF.

CDR3 bases: TGTGCCAGCAGCTTGGAAACGCTCTACGAGCAGTACTTC. Protein: CASSLETLYEQYF. This chain uses TRBV5-5 with TRBJ2-7; D is undetermined. Germline values: CDR1 SGHKS, CDR2 YYEKEE (reference sequence). The CDR3 runs to 13 residues. Trimming stripped 0 bases from V and 3 bases from J, with 7 bases between.

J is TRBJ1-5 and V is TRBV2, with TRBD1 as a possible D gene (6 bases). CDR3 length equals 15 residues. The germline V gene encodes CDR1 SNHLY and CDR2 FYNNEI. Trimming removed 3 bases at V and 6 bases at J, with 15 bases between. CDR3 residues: CASSEGTTRAQPQHF. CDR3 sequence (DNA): TGTGCCAGCAGTGAGGGGACAACAAGGGCTCAGCCCCAGCATTTT.

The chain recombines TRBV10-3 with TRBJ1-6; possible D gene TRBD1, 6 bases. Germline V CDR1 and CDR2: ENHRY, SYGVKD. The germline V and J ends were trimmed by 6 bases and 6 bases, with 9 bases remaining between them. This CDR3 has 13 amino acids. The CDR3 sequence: CAIRRGVNSPLHF. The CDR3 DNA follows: TGTGCCATCAGGAGGGGGGTTAATTCACCCCTCCACTTT.

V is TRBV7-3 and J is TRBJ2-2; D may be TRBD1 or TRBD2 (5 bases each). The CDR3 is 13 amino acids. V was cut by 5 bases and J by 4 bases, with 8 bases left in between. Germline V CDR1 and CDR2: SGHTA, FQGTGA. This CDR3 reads CASSQGTTGELFF. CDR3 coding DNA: TGTGCCAGCAGCCAAGGGACCACCGGGGAGCTGTTTTTT.

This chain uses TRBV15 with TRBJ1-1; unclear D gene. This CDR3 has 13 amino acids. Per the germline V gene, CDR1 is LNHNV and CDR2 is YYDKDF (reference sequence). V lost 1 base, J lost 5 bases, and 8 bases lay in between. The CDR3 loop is CATSRGFRTEAFF. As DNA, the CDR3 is TGTGCCACCAGCAGAGGGTTCAGAACTGAAGCTTTCTTT.

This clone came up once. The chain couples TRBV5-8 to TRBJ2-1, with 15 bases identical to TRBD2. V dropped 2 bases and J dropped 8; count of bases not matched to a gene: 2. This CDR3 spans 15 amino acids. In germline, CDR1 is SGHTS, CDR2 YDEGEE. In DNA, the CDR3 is TGTGCCAGCAGCTTAGGACTAGCGGGAGGGGATGAGCAGTTCTTC. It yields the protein CASSLGLAGGDEQFF.

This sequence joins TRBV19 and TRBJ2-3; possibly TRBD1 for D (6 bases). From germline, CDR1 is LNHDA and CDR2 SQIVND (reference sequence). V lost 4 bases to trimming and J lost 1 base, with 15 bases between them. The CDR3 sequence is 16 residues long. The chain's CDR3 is CASSTKGHRGTDTQYF. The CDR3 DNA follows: TGTGCCAGTAGTACTAAGGGACACCGCGGCACAGATACGCAGTATTTT. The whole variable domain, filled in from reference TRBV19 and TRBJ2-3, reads DGGITQSPKYLFRKEGQNVTLSCEQNLNHDAMYWYRQDPGQGLRLIYYSQIVNDFQKGDIAEGYSVSREKKESFPLTVTSAQKNPTAFYLCASSTKGHRGTDTQYFGPGTRLTVL.

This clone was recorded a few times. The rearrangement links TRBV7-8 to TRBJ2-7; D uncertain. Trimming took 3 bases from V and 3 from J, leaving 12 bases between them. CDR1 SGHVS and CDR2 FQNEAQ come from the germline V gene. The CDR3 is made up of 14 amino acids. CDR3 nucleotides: TGTGCCAGCAGCTTTAGAACAGAAAGCTACGAGCAGTACTTC. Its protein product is CASSFRTESYEQYF.

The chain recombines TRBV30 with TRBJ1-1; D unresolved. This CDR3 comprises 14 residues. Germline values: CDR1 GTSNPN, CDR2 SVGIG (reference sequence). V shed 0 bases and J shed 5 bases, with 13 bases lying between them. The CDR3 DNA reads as TGTGCCTGGAGTGTACGGGCAGGCGGGACTGAAGCTTTCTTT. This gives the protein CAWSVRAGGTEAFF.

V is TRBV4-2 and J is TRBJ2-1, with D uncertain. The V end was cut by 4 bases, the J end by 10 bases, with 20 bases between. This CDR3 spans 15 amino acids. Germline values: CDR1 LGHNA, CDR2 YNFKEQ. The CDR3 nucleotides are TGTGCCAGCAGCCTCTCTTACCGTAGTATGCAAGAGCAGTTCTTC. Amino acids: CASSLSYRSMQEQFF.

CDR3 loop: CASSFVTASSDEQFF. CDR3 nucleotides: TGCGCCAGCAGCTTTGTGACAGCCTCTTCGGATGAGCAGTTCTTC. This chain links TRBV5-1 with TRBJ2-1; tentatively, D is TRBD1 (5 bases). The germline V gene has CDR1 SGHRS and CDR2 YFSETQ. Trimming pared 2 bases from V and 8 bases from J, leaving 17 bases between. The CDR3 covers 15 residues.

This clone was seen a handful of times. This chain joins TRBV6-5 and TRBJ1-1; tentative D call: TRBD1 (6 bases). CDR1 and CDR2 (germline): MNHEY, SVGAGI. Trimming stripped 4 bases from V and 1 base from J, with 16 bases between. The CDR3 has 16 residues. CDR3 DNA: TGTGCCAGCAGTTTTGGAGTGGGCAGGGGGAACACTGAAGCTTTCTTT. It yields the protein CASSFGVGRGNTEAFF.

CDR3 nucleotides: TGTGCCAGTAGGAGACCGGGGGACACTGAAGCTTTCTTT. This sequence encodes CASRRPGDTEAFF. The chain links TRBV19 to TRBJ1-1; the D gene is possibly TRBD1 (5 bases). CDR1 is LNHDA, CDR2 SQIVND, per germline (reference sequence). The CDR3 runs to 13 residues. Trimming pared 6 bases from V and 3 bases from J, leaving 11 bases between.

Here the CDR3 DNA reads TGTGCCAGCAGCCCAACTAGGGGGTTCGGGGAGCTGTTTTTT. The encoded protein is CASSPTRGFGELFF. The rearrangement uses TRBV6-5 and TRBJ2-2; tentative D call: TRBD1 (6 bases). Germline-derived CDR1 and CDR2 are MNHEY and SVGAGI. The CDR3 is 14 residues long. Trimming took off 6 bases at V and 7 bases at J, with 15 bases between the two ends.

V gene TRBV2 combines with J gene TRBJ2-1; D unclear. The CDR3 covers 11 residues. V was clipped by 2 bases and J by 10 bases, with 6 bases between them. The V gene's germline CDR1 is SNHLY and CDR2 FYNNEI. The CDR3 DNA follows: TGTGCCAGCAGTGAAACGCTAGAGCAGTTCTTC. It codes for CASSETLEQFF.

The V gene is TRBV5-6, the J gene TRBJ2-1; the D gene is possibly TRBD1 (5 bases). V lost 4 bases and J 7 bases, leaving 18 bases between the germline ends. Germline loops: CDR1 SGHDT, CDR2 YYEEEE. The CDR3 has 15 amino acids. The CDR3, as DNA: TGTGCCAGCAGCACTTTCAAGGGGAATCGGAATGAGCAGTTCTTC. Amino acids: CASSTFKGNRNEQFF.

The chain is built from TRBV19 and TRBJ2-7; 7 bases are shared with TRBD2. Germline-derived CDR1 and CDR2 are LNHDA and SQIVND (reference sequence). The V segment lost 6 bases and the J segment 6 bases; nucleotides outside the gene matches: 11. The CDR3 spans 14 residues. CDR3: CASRGLVAKGEQYF. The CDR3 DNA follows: TGTGCCAGTAGAGGACTAGTTGCGAAGGGCGAGCAGTACTTC.

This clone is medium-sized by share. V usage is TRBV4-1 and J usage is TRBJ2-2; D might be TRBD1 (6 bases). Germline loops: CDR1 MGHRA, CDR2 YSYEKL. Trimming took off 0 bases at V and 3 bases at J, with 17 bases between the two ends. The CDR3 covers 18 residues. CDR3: CASSQDLFRGMDTGELFF. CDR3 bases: TGCGCCAGCAGCCAAGATCTATTTAGGGGGATGGACACCGGGGAGCTGTTTTTT.

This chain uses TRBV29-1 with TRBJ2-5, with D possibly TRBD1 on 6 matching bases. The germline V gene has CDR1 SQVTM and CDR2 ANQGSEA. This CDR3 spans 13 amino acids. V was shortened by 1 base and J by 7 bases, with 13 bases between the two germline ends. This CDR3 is CSVEGQGTGTQYF. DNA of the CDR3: TGCAGCGTTGAAGGTCAGGGGACCGGGACCCAGTACTTC.